The 21 T cell receptor beta chains listed next were all sequenced from one sample in a study of T cell responses to AZD1222 COVID-19 vaccine. Sequencing used immunoSEQ multiplex PCR; TCRdb keeps in-frame clones, though not all of them. Among about 180,000 clones listed, 80% to 90% were seen once. The source material was peripheral blood, sampled on day 0 of AZD1222 vaccination. These receptors were taken from an adult in good health.

The CDR3 is CAWSPGTASYNEQFF. In nucleotides, the CDR3 is TGTGCCTGGAGTCCCGGGACGGCCTCCTACAATGAGCAGTTCTTC. This sequence joins TRBV30 and TRBJ2-1, with D possibly called TRBD1 or TRBD2 (5 bases each). Germline V gene lookup returns CDR1 GTSNPN and CDR2 SVGIG (reference sequence). Trimming left V 2 bases short and J 0 bases short, with 11 bases between. This CDR3 is built from 15 residues.

The chain links TRBV4-1 to TRBJ1-5; D unresolved. This CDR3 has 14 residues. Trimming pared 1 base from V and 8 bases from J, leaving 12 bases between. The V gene's germline CDR1 is MGHRA and CDR2 YSYEKL. The CDR3 reads CASSQGLRWEPQHF. The CDR3 DNA reads as TGCGCCAGCAGCCAAGGACTAAGGTGGGAGCCCCAGCATTTT.

This chain uses TRBV28 with TRBJ2-2; 8 nucleotides match TRBD1. From germline, CDR1 is MDHEN and CDR2 SYDVKM. The CDR3 loop spans 17 amino acids. J gave up 2 bases and V 6 bases, and 11 bases lay outside the gene matches. The CDR3 protein is CASSTPTGQGNTGELFF. CDR3 nucleotide sequence: TGTGCCAGCAGCACACCAACAGGACAGGGAAACACCGGGGAGCTGTTTTTT.

The V and J genes are TRBV24-1 and TRBJ2-6; D is possibly TRBD2 (7 bases). The CDR3 has 15 residues. Trimming removed 9 bases at V and 4 bases at J, with 15 bases between. Germline V gives CDR1 KGHDR, CDR2 SFDVKD. The CDR3 loop is CATEGGVGGANVLTF. Here the CDR3 DNA reads TGTGCCACCGAAGGGGGGGTAGGAGGGGCCAACGTCCTGACTTTC.

The CDR3 spells CSASTGVGIQYF. CDR3 in DNA: TGCAGTGCTAGTACGGGAGTCGGCATTCAGTACTTC. V and J are TRBV20-1 and TRBJ2-4; maybe TRBD2 (6 bases). Germline V gene lookup returns CDR1 DFQATT and CDR2 SNEGSKA (reference sequence). This CDR3 has 12 residues. V dropped 3 bases and J dropped 9 bases, with 12 bases sitting between them.

CDR3 DNA sequence: TGTGCCAGCAGCCGTCCGCCGGAGACCCAGTACTTC. Translation gives CASSRPPETQYF. The chain is built from TRBV14 and TRBJ2-5; D is unclear. The V gene lost 4 bases and the J gene lost 5 bases, with 8 bases spanning the gap. Germline CDR1 SGHDN, CDR2 FVKESK. This CDR3 has 12 residues.

The V and J genes are TRBV18 and TRBJ1-1; D might be TRBD1 (6 bases). This CDR3 comprises 13 residues. The germline V and J ends were trimmed by 4 bases and 7 bases, with 13 bases remaining between them. Germline CDR1 KGHSH, CDR2 LQKENI. The CDR3 sequence: CASSRDRKGEAFF. CDR3 sequence (DNA): TGTGCCAGCTCACGTGACAGGAAGGGTGAAGCTTTCTTT. The full variable domain, rest sourced from reference TRBV18 and TRBJ1-1, is NAGVMQNPRHLVRRRGQEARLRCSPMKGHSHVYWYRQLPEEGLKFMVYLQKENIIDESGMPKERFSAEFPKEGPSILRIQQVVRGDSAAYFCASSRDRKGEAFFGQGTRLTVV.

The CDR3: CASKRGVGEKLFF. The CDR3 DNA follows: TGTGCCAGCAAACGAGGGGTCGGAGAAAAACTGTTTTTT. J is TRBJ1-4 and V is TRBV28, with a tentative D call TRBD1 (5 bases). V was shortened by 7 bases and J by 8 bases, with 14 bases between the two germline ends. CDR1 and CDR2 from the germline V gene are MDHEN and SYDVKM. The CDR3 is 13 residues long.

The V and J genes are TRBV7-9 and TRBJ2-1; 8 nucleotides agree with TRBD1. The CDR3 runs 15 residues. Germline V gene sequence: CDR1 SEHNR, CDR2 FQNEAQ (reference sequence). V shed 6 bases, J shed 7 bases, and the junction held 11 bases outside the gene matches. The CDR3 region is CASSQTGAEVNEQFF. The DNA of the CDR3 is TGTGCCAGCAGTCAGACAGGGGCGGAGGTGAATGAGCAGTTCTTC.

In this sample, this clone turned up a few times. The gene calls are TRBV4-1 and TRBJ2-2; 7 nucleotides match TRBD1. The V gene end was trimmed by 3 bases and the J gene end by 6 bases; junction bases not matched to a gene: 4. CDR3 length: 14 residues. Germline CDR1 is MGHRA and CDR2 is YSYEKL. CDR3 sequence reads: CASSHLGGAGELFF. CDR3 DNA: TGCGCCAGCAGCCATTTAGGGGGCGCCGGGGAGCTGTTTTTT.

The gene calls are TRBV10-2 and TRBJ1-5; TRBD1 is a possible D gene (6 bases). CDR3 length: 13 residues. V was pared by 6 bases and J by 6 bases, with 12 bases between. CDR1 is WSHSY and CDR2 is SAAADI in the germline V gene. The CDR3 is CASRGGEGQPQHF. The CDR3 nucleotides read TGCGCCAGCAGGGGGGGCGAGGGTCAGCCCCAGCATTTT.

The chain employs TRBV19 and TRBJ1-3; D gene ambiguous. The ends were cut back, 3 bases at V and 1 base at J, with 4 bases in the middle. Germline-derived CDR1 and CDR2 are LNHDA and SQIVND (reference sequence). The CDR3 is 13 residues long. CDR3 in amino acids: CASSIESGNTIYF. In DNA form, the CDR3 reads TGTGCCAGTAGTATCGAATCTGGAAACACCATATATTTT.

This chain connects TRBV7-2 to TRBJ1-2; a possible D gene is TRBD1 (6 bases). This CDR3 is 15 amino acids long. The V end lost 3 bases, the J end lost 3 bases, and 14 bases lay between the germline ends. Germline loops: CDR1 SGHTA, CDR2 FQGNSA. CDR3 DNA sequence: TGTGCCAGCAGCTTGGGGGGGGCTACTTACTATGGCTACACCTTC. It specifies CASSLGGATYYGYTF.

The chain is built from TRBV27 and TRBJ1-2; 8 nucleotides line up with TRBD1. V was pared by 6 bases and J by 2 bases, with 8 bases of the junction left unmatched. The CDR3 runs 15 residues. Germline values: CDR1 MNHEY, CDR2 SMNVEV (reference sequence). The CDR3 sequence is CASSPQGAKNYGYTF. The CDR3 DNA is TGTGCCAGCAGCCCCCAGGGGGCGAAGAACTATGGCTACACCTTC.

V usage is TRBV20-1 and J usage is TRBJ2-7, with unresolved D. The CDR3 has 13 residues. CDR1 DFQATT and CDR2 SNEGSKA come from the germline V gene (reference sequence). V was trimmed by 3 bases and J by 6 bases, leaving 15 bases between them. As DNA, the CDR3 is TGCAGTGCTAGTCGAGCGACTTTTGGCGAGCAGTACTTC. Translation: CSASRATFGEQYF.

This clone appeared once. This chain joins TRBV30 and TRBJ2-1, with 13 bases lining up with TRBD2. CDR3 length equals 15 residues. V was pared by 3 bases and J by 4 bases, with 3 bases of the junction left unmatched. Germline assignment: CDR1 GTSNPN and CDR2 SVGIG (reference sequence). DNA for the CDR3: TGTGCCTGGAGCGGGACTAGCGGGGCTTACAATGAGCAGTTCTTC. It is translated as CAWSGTSGAYNEQFF. The full variable domain, with the rest looked up from reference TRBV30 and TRBJ2-1, is SQTIHQWPATLVQPVGSPLSLECTVEGTSNPNLYWYRQAAGRGLQLLFYSVGIGQISSEVPQNLSASRPQDRQFILSSKKLLLSDSGFYLCAWSGTSGAYNEQFFGPGTRLTVL.

The genes are TRBV29-1 and TRBJ1-6, with D possibly TRBD1 on 5 matching bases. This CDR3 spans 14 amino acids. V gave up 6 bases and J gave up 8 bases, with 17 bases separating them. Per the germline V gene, CDR1 is SQVTM and CDR2 is ANQGSEA. DNA for the CDR3: TGCAGCGTGGCCGCCGGACATTCAGATTCACCCCTCCACTTT. Translating it yields CSVAAGHSDSPLHF.

The chain carries TRBV5-6 and TRBJ1-2, with a weak D call TRBD1 (5 bases). The CDR3 has 13 residues. Germline V lookup: CDR1 SGHDT, CDR2 YYEEEE. V gave up 4 bases and J gave up 3 bases, with 10 bases separating them. CDR3 in amino acids: CASSPGRDYGYTF. For the CDR3, the DNA is TGTGCCAGCAGCCCCGGCAGGGACTATGGCTACACCTTC.

This clone was seen a few times. The CDR3 sequence is CASSMGGGTGELFF. In nucleotides, the CDR3 is TGTGCCAGCAGCATGGGTGGGGGTACCGGGGAGCTGTTTTTT. This chain joins TRBV3-1 (or the pseudogene TRBV3-2) and TRBJ2-2, with D perhaps matching TRBD1 or TRBD2 (5 bases each). The V gene's germline CDR1 is LGHDT and CDR2 YNNKEL (reference sequence). The CDR3 has 14 amino acids. The ends were cut back, 5 bases at V and 5 bases at J, with 12 bases in the middle.

The table lists this clone with a count of one. V gene TRBV14 combines with J gene TRBJ2-3, with 12 bases that match TRBD2. Germline loops: CDR1 SGHDN, CDR2 FVKESK. The CDR3 loop spans 15 amino acids. V was clipped by 4 bases and J by 3 bases; unmatched bases: 2. CDR3 DNA sequence: TGTGCCAGCAGCCCGGGACTAGCGGGTACAGATACGCAGTATTTT. It is translated as CASSPGLAGTDTQYF.

The chain employs TRBV29-1 and TRBJ1-3; possible D gene TRBD1, 6 bases. The ends were cut back, 6 bases at V and 4 bases at J, with 13 bases in the middle. This CDR3 has 13 amino acids. Germline V CDR1 and CDR2: SQVTM, ANQGSEA. The CDR3 nucleotides are TGCAGCGTACGACAGGATTCGGGAAACACCATATATTTT. Its translation is CSVRQDSGNTIYF.